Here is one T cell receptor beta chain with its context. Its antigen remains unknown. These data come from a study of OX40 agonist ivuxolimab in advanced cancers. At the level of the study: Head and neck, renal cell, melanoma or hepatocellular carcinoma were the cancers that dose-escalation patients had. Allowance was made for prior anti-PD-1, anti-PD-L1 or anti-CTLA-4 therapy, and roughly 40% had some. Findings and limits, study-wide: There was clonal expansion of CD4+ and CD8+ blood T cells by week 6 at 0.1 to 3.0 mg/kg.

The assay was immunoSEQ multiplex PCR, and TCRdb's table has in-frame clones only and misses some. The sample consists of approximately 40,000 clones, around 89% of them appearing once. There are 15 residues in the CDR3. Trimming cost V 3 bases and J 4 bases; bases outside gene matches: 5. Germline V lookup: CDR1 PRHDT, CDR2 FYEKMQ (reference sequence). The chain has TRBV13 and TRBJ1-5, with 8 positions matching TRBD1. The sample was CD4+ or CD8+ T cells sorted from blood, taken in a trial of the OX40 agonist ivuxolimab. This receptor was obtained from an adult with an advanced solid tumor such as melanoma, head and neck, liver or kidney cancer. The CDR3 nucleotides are TGTGCCAGCAGCTTCTCGGACAGGGCAAATCAGCCCCAGCATTTT. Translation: CASSFSDRANQPQHF. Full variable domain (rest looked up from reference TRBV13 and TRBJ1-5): AAGVIQSPRHLIKEKRETATLKCYPIPRHDTVYWYQQGPGQDPQFLISFYEKMQSDKGSIPDRFSAQQFSDYHSELNMSSLELGDSALYFCASSFSDRANQPQHFGDGTRLSIL.